This TCR beta chain was documented in a study of T-cell reconstitution after alpha-beta-depleted transplantation in children. Study outcomes and limitations: The authors attributed T-cell counts and diversity one year after transplant mostly to newly produced T cells. The study reportedly traced alpha-beta T cells about two months after transplant to several hundred expanded graft clones.

The authors prepared the TCRbeta library with unique molecular identifiers. TCRdb reprocessed the PCR reads with MiXCR, giving one entry per CDR3 protein. Seen here are under 250,000 distinct CDR3 sequences, 6.6% observed once, and the top ten hold less than 7%. In germline, CDR1 is MNHEY, CDR2 SVGAGI. Deletions cut 0 bases from V and 2 bases from J, with 10 bases between. The CDR3 is made up of 15 amino acids. This clonotype was counted ten times or more. Its matching antigen is unknown. J is TRBJ2-5 and V is TRBV6-5, with a weak D call TRBD1 (5 bases). Sequenced here: PBMCs, sampled before TCRalphabeta/CD19-depleted stem cell transplant. This receptor was identified in a boy aged 2-15 years with acute lymphoblastic leukemia, due to receive a stem cell transplant. As DNA, the CDR3 is TGTGCCAGCAGTTACTCGATGGGGCTACAAGAGACCCAGTACTTC. Its translation: CASSYSMGLQETQYF.